The next 29 T cell receptor beta chains were all read from a single sample in a study of cytomegalovirus exposure and HLA in healthy donors. The study ran its PCR with 60 Vbeta and 13 Jbeta primers. Here immunoSEQ multiplex PCR was the method, and the copy in TCRdb shows in-frame clones only, minus some. The repertoire has almost 200,000 clones, roughly 77% of them found once; the top ten carry around 0.4%. The material sequenced was PBMCs. Every receptor here comes from a male donor in good health and CMV-seropositive.

The chain carries TRBV5-5 and TRBJ1-2; D gene unclear. Trimming took 4 bases from V and 2 from J, leaving 15 bases between them. Germline values: CDR1 SGHKS, CDR2 YYEKEE (reference sequence). This CDR3 spans 15 amino acids. The DNA for the CDR3 is TGTGCCAGCAGCATAGCCCCGGCAGCCAACTATGGCTACACCTTC. As protein: CASSIAPAANYGYTF.

The rearrangement links TRBV10-3 to TRBJ2-1; 7 nucleotides match TRBD1. J lost 7 bases, V lost 6 bases, and 6 bases had no gene match. This CDR3 comprises 13 residues. CDR1 is ENHRY, CDR2 SYGVKD, per germline. This chain's CDR3 is CAISRDSPNEQFF. The CDR3 DNA reads TGTGCCATCAGCAGGGACAGCCCTAATGAGCAGTTCTTC.

This clone was observed a handful of times. The rearrangement joins TRBV27 to TRBJ2-3; 11 positions match TRBD2. Germline values: CDR1 MNHEY, CDR2 SMNVEV (reference sequence). Losses at the gene ends were 2 bases for V and 0 bases for J; bases not matched to a gene: 1. The CDR3 length is 16 residues. This CDR3 reads CASSLRTSGSTDTQYF. CDR3 in DNA: TGTGCCAGCAGTTTACGGACTAGCGGGAGCACAGATACGCAGTATTTT.

The chain is built from TRBV9 and TRBJ2-2; 9 bases agree with TRBD2. The germline V gene has CDR1 SGDLS and CDR2 YYNGEE. The CDR3 is 17 residues long. J was trimmed by 6 bases and V by 0 bases; bases with no gene match: 9. The CDR3 nucleotides read TGTGCCAGCAGCGTAGGAGGGACTAGCAATACGGCCGGGGAGCTGTTTTTT. Encoded protein: CASSVGGTSNTAGELFF.

The rearrangement uses TRBV7-9 and TRBJ1-4; TRBD1 aligns across 7 bases. This CDR3 contains 16 residues. Trimming removed 5 bases from V and 7 bases from J; junction bases left unmatched: 13. The germline V gene encodes CDR1 SEHNR and CDR2 FQNEAQ (reference sequence). The CDR3 is CASSPTGQAQGEKLFF. In DNA form, the CDR3 reads TGTGCCAGCAGCCCTACCGGACAGGCGCAGGGTGAAAAACTGTTTTTT.

V is TRBV19 and J is TRBJ1-5; 8 nucleotides line up with TRBD1. CDR1 LNHDA and CDR2 SQIVND come from the germline V gene (reference sequence). J gave up 7 bases and V 5 bases, and 7 bases lay outside the gene matches. The CDR3 totals 14 residues. CDR3 in amino acids: CASSLRTGIQPQHF. The CDR3 DNA reads as TGTGCCAGTAGTCTCAGGACAGGGATCCAGCCCCAGCATTTT.

There are a few counts of this clone. The rearrangement joins TRBV7-2 to TRBJ1-5, with 7 bases lining up with TRBD1. The CDR3 runs to 17 residues. Germline CDR1 is SGHTA and CDR2 is FQGNSA. V lost 5 bases, J lost 1 base, and 11 bases stayed unmatched. The CDR3 region is CASSPLPDRVSNQPQHF. The CDR3 coding sequence is TGTGCCAGCAGCCCCCTTCCCGACAGGGTCAGCAATCAGCCCCAGCATTTT.

The rearrangement joins TRBV28 to TRBJ2-1, with D possibly being TRBD1 (6 bases). The germline gives CDR1 MDHEN, CDR2 SYDVKM. V gave up 6 bases and J gave up 2 bases, with 14 bases separating them. This CDR3 is 15 amino acids long. DNA of the CDR3: TGTGCCAGCAGCCCTGGGGGCAGCGCCTACAATGAGCAGTTCTTC. Translating gives CASSPGGSAYNEQFF.

The chain joins TRBV18 to TRBJ1-1, with TRBD1 identical over 7 bases. V lost 6 bases and J lost 7; bases outside the gene matches: 11. CDR1 KGHSH and CDR2 LQKENI come from the germline V gene. The CDR3 is 14 amino acids. CDR3 sequence: CASSTGMGGNEAFF. DNA for the CDR3: TGTGCCAGCTCGACAGGGATGGGGGGTAATGAAGCTTTCTTT. Variable domain in full (rest from reference TRBV18 and TRBJ1-1): NAGVMQNPRHLVRRRGQEARLRCSPMKGHSHVYWYRQLPEEGLKFMVYLQKENIIDESGMPKERFSAEFPKEGPSILRIQQVVRGDSAAYFCASSTGMGGNEAFFGQGTRLTVV.

V and J are TRBV9 and TRBJ1-1; 7 bases match TRBD1. Germline loops: CDR1 SGDLS, CDR2 YYNGEE. The CDR3 runs 17 residues. With 0 bases clipped from V and 0 bases from J, the junction kept 8 bases outside the gene matches. CDR3 loop: CASSVGPGGRLNTEAFF. The CDR3 DNA follows: TGTGCCAGCAGCGTAGGGCCAGGGGGGCGGTTGAACACTGAAGCTTTCTTT.

This chain connects TRBV7-9 to TRBJ2-1; D unresolved. Trimming took off 1 base at V and 10 bases at J, with 11 bases between the two ends. Germline CDR1 and CDR2: SEHNR and FQNEAQ (reference sequence). CDR3 length: 13 residues. The CDR3 reads CASSLGGMSEQFF. CDR3 bases: TGTGCCAGCAGCTTAGGCGGAATGAGCGAGCAGTTCTTC.

This clone was seen a handful of times. The V call is TRBV5-5, the J call TRBJ2-7; the D is unclear. V lost 0 bases and J lost 3, with 13 bases in between. The CDR3 has 15 residues. CDR1 and CDR2 from the germline V gene are SGHKS and YYEKEE (reference sequence). CDR3 sequence: CASSLGLTVNYEQYF. The CDR3 coding sequence is TGTGCCAGCAGCTTGGGGCTTACAGTGAACTACGAGCAGTACTTC.

The chain has TRBV11-1 and TRBJ1-1; D gene ambiguous. CDR3 length: 16 amino acids. The V gene's germline CDR1 is SGHAT and CDR2 FQDESV (reference sequence). With 3 bases removed from V and 0 bases from J, the gap between germline ends came to 14 bases. CDR3 in amino acids: CASSFLIPGLNTEAFF. As DNA, the CDR3 is TGTGCCAGCAGCTTCCTTATCCCGGGGTTGAACACTGAAGCTTTCTTT.

This clone was seen only a few times. CDR3 amino acids: CASSYGRGQGGYTF. In nucleotides, the CDR3 is TGTGCCAGCAGTTACGGCAGGGGCCAAGGTGGCTACACCTTC. The chain recombines TRBV6-5 with TRBJ1-2; D may be TRBD1 (6 bases). V was trimmed by 2 bases and J by 7 bases, leaving 14 bases between them. This CDR3 region has 14 residues. Per germline, CDR1 MNHEY and CDR2 SVGAGI.

This sequence joins TRBV6-5 and TRBJ2-7; 10 bases are a match to TRBD2. The CDR3 consists of 14 residues. V shed 5 bases and J 3 bases; nucleotides not matched to a gene: 4. From germline, CDR1 is MNHEY and CDR2 SVGAGI. The CDR3 here is CASSPSGRDYEQYF. CDR3 DNA sequence: TGTGCCAGCAGTCCTAGCGGGAGAGACTACGAGCAGTACTTC.

The chain carries TRBV21-1 and TRBJ1-4. TRBV21-1 is reported as a pseudogene. The CDR3 is 18 amino acids. The CDR3 reads CASSPQPPTGRGKEKLFF. The CDR3 bases are TGTGCCAGCAGCCCCCAACCGCCCACAGGGAGGGGGAAGGAAAAACTGTTTTTT.

This rearrangement joins TRBV6-4 to TRBJ2-1; the match to TRBD1 covers 7 bases. Trimming took 2 bases from V and 5 from J; bases not matched to a gene: 12. Per the germline V gene, CDR1 is MRHNA and CDR2 is SNTAGT. This CDR3 spans 17 amino acids. The CDR3, as DNA: TGTGCCAGCAGTGACGCTGGATTACAGGGGTCCCACAATGAGCAGTTCTTC. Amino acids: CASSDAGLQGSHNEQFF.

The gene calls are TRBV28 and TRBJ1-5, with 7 bases that match TRBD1. Looked up from germline, CDR1 is MDHEN and CDR2 is SYDVKM. J lost 0 bases, V lost 6 bases, and 5 bases had no gene match. This CDR3 has 15 residues. The CDR3 DNA reads as TGTGCCAGCAGGGCAGGGGGGTATAGCAATCAGCCCCAGCATTTT. Translation: CASRAGGYSNQPQHF.

The V gene is TRBV7-8, the J gene TRBJ2-2; TRBD2 matches 8 bases. This CDR3 comprises 16 residues. J lost 5 bases, V lost 1 base, and 6 bases had no gene match. Looked up from germline, CDR1 is SGHVS and CDR2 is FQNEAQ. CDR3 sequence: CASSLDGLAGTGELFF. The CDR3 nucleotides are TGTGCCAGCAGCTTAGATGGGTTAGCGGGGACCGGGGAGCTGTTTTTT.

Concerning this clone: This sample also contains other DNA sequences that code for the same CDR3. The rearrangement joins TRBV11-3 to TRBJ2-7; D may be TRBD1 (6 bases). V dropped 3 bases and J dropped 4 bases, with 7 bases sitting between them. Germline lookup yields CDR1 SGHNT and CDR2 YENEEA. There are 12 residues in the CDR3. The CDR3 loop is CASSLDSYEQYF. The CDR3 region has the DNA TGTGCCAGCAGCTTGGACAGTTACGAGCAGTACTTC.

This chain uses TRBV19 with TRBJ1-4; D not certain. CDR1 and CDR2 (germline): LNHDA, SQIVND (reference sequence). V dropped 9 bases and J dropped 8 bases, with 16 bases sitting between them. There are 13 residues in the CDR3. The CDR3 DNA follows: TGTGCCAGCTCGTCCCGGGAAGGGGAAAAACTGTTTTTT. This encodes CASSSREGEKLFF. Together with reference TRBV19 and TRBJ1-4, the CDR3 gives the full variable domain: DGGITQSPKYLFRKEGQNVTLSCEQNLNHDAMYWYRQDPGQGLRLIYYSQIVNDFQKGDIAEGYSVSREKKESFPLTVTSAQKNPTAFYLCASSSREGEKLFFGSGTQLSVL.

V usage is TRBV28 and J usage is TRBJ1-3; possible D gene TRBD1, 5 bases. Germline V lookup: CDR1 MDHEN, CDR2 SYDVKM. This CDR3 contains 16 residues. V gave up 4 bases and J gave up 2 bases, with 15 bases separating them. Written as DNA, the CDR3 is TGTGCCAGCAGTTCCCTTGGGGGGAAAACTGGAAACACCATATATTTT. Translating it yields CASSSLGGKTGNTIYF.

The chain is built from TRBV6-5 and TRBJ2-7, with a possible D match to TRBD1 (5 bases). The V gene lost 4 bases and the J gene lost 0 bases, with 13 bases spanning the gap. The CDR3 sequence is 15 residues long. CDR1 and CDR2 (germline): MNHEY, SVGAGI. The CDR3 reads CASSSPDRGSYEQYF. DNA for the CDR3: TGTGCCAGCAGTTCTCCTGACAGAGGCTCCTACGAGCAGTACTTC.

The genes are TRBV19 and TRBJ2-7; TRBD2 aligns across 9 bases. Trimming at V came to 1 base and at J to 5 bases, leaving 9 bases not matched to a gene. The CDR3 length is 16 residues. Looked up from germline, CDR1 is LNHDA and CDR2 is SQIVND (reference sequence). The CDR3: CASSIVGGRANDEQYF. Written as DNA, the CDR3 is TGTGCCAGTAGTATAGTCGGCGGGAGGGCCAATGACGAGCAGTACTTC.

The V call is TRBV7-3, the J call TRBJ2-1; 12 bases map to TRBD2. V shed 3 bases and J 8 bases; nucleotides not matched to a gene: 2. CDR3 length: 14 amino acids. Germline CDR1 and CDR2: SGHTA and FQGTGA. CDR3 loop: CASSLTSGRDEQFF. CDR3 coding DNA: TGTGCCAGCAGCTTGACTAGCGGGAGAGATGAGCAGTTCTTC.

The CDR3 DNA reads as TGTGCCTCACGACCACCGGCAGGGGACGAGCAGTACTTC. Translated, it gives CASRPPAGDEQYF. J is TRBJ2-7 and V is TRBV25-1; the D gene is possibly TRBD1 (6 bases). The V and J ends lost 11 bases and 5 bases respectively, with 19 bases between them. From germline, CDR1 is MGHDK and CDR2 SYGVNS. The CDR3 is 13 amino acids.

This clone has just a few counts. This sequence joins TRBV18 and TRBJ2-7; possible D gene TRBD1, 6 bases. Germline values: CDR1 KGHSH, CDR2 LQKENI. Trimming cost V 3 bases and J 6 bases, with 9 bases left between them. The CDR3 contains 12 residues. DNA of the CDR3: TGTGCCAGCTCACCGGACAGCGGCGAGCAGTACTTC. It specifies CASSPDSGEQYF.

The chain employs TRBV4-2 and TRBJ2-3; 13 positions agree with TRBD2. The V and J ends lost 4 bases and 5 bases, in that order; junction bases with no gene match: 6. Per germline, CDR1 LGHNA and CDR2 YNFKEQ. This CDR3 contains 16 residues. DNA for the CDR3: TGTGCCAGCAGCCTAACTAGCGGGAGGGTTGGAGATACGCAGTATTTT. This encodes CASSLTSGRVGDTQYF.

This chain links TRBV4-2 with TRBJ1-6; D is uncertain. Germline values: CDR1 LGHNA, CDR2 YNFKEQ. The CDR3 is made up of 16 amino acids. V dropped 0 bases and J dropped 2 bases, with 8 bases sitting between them. For the CDR3, the DNA is TGTGCCAGCAGCCAAGAATCCGGGACCTATAATTCACCCCTCCACTTT. Its protein product is CASSQESGTYNSPLHF.